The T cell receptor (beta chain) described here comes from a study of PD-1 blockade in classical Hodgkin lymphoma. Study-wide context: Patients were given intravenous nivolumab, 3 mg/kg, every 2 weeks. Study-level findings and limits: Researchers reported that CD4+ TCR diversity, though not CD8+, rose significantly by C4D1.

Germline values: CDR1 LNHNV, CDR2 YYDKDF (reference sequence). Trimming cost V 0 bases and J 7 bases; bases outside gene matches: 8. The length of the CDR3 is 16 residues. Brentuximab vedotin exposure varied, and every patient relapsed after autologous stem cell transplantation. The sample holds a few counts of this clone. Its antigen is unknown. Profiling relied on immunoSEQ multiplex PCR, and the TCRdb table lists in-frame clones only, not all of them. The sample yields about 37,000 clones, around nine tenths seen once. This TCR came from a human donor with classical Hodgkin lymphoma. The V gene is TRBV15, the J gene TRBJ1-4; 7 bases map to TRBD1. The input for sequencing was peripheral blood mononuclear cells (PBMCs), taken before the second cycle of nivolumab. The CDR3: CATSRDQGVGGEKLFF. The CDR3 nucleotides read TGTGCCACCAGCAGAGATCAGGGGGTTGGAGGTGAAAAACTGTTTTTT. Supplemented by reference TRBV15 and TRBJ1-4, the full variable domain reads DAMVIQNPRYQVTQFGKPVTLSCSQTLNHNVMYWYQQKSSQAPKLLFHYYDKDFNNEADTPDNFQSRRPNTSFCFLDIRSPGLGDTAMYLCATSRDQGVGGEKLFFGSGTQLSVL.